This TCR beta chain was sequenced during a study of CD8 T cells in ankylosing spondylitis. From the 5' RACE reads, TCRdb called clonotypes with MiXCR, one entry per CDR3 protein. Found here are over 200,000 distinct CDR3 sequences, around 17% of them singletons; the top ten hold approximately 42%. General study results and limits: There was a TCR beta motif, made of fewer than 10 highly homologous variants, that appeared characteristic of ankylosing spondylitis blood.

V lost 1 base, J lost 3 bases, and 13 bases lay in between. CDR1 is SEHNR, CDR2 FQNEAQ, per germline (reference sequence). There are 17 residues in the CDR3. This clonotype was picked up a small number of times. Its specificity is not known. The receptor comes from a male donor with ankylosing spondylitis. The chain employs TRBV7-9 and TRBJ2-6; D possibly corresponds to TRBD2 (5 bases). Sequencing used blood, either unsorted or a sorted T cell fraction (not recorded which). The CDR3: CASSLVEEAGGANVLTF. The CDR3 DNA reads TGTGCCAGCAGCTTAGTAGAAGAGGCGGGTGGGGCCAACGTCCTGACTTTC.